This TCR beta chain was sequenced for a study of blood T cell repertoires in COVID-19. Recovered Cohort 3 donors showed two negative PCRs, clearance, or symptom resolution. CDR3 size: 15 residues. In germline, CDR1 is SGHTA, CDR2 FQGTGA. Trimming took 1 base from V and 0 from J, leaving 9 bases between them. Method: immunoSEQ multiplex PCR; TCRdb's copy keeps in-frame clones and lacks some. The data show more than 200,000 clones, with around nine tenths seen just once and under 2.5% held by the top ten. The source of this sequence is a woman between 18 and 30 years old who had recovered from COVID-19. The sequenced sample was PBMCs or T cells enriched from blood (not recorded which). The chain has TRBV7-3 and TRBJ1-2; maybe TRBD1 (5 bases). CDR3 region: CASSLKAGSNYGYTF. The DNA for the CDR3 is TGTGCCAGCAGCTTAAAGGCAGGGTCTAACTATGGCTACACCTTC.